This TCR beta chain was sequenced in a study of cytomegalovirus exposure and HLA in healthy donors. Study-wide findings and caveats: TRBV6-2, TRBV6-3 and some other V segments were unresolvable in 87-base-pair reads. Most TCR sequences were uncommon, yet certain public TCRs appeared in many donors.

The PCR made use of 60 Vbeta and 13 Jbeta primers. Measured with immunoSEQ multiplex PCR; TCRdb has only the in-frame clones, and not every one. In the table there are about 150,000 clones, 70% to 80% of which are singletons. To note about this clone: The antigen is not known.

The CDR3 length is 17 residues. Per germline, CDR1 SGHRS and CDR2 YFSETQ. Trimming took off 3 bases at V and 0 bases at J, with 16 bases between the two ends. The sequence came from a woman aged 35 to 49 in good health and CMV-seronegative. The sample was PBMCs. The chain has TRBV5-1 and TRBJ2-1; D is perhaps TRBD1 (5 bases). The CDR3 DNA reads TGCGCCAGCAGCTCCACATCAGGGATGAGCTCCTACAATGAGCAGTTCTTC. Its protein is CASSSTSGMSSYNEQFF.